Detailed here is one TCR beta chain. Its antigen is undetermined. The table came from immunoSEQ multiplex PCR; TCRdb's copy has only in-frame clones and leaves some out. Altogether under 2,500,000 clones are present, approximately 94% being singletons, with the ten largest covering around 0.13%. The CDR3 sequence is 11 residues long. CDR1 GTSNPN and CDR2 SVGIG come from the germline V gene (reference sequence). Deletions cut 7 bases from V and 7 bases from J, with 13 bases between. The data belong to a study of shared clonotypes between healthy human individuals. Study information: Every donor yielded three CD4 naive, three CD4 memory, two CD8 naive and one CD8 memory plate. Study-level results: It was the non-shared clonotypes that had lower generation probabilities than clonotypes shared by all four donors.

Partitioning of CD4+ cells yielded a CD45RA+ naive subset and a CD45RA-negative memory subset. The sample taken for sequencing was naive CD4+ T cells sorted from blood. Subset indicated: CD45RA+ positively selected. The receptor was derived from a man aged 18 to 29 in good health. This chain links TRBV30 with TRBJ1-2; no clear D. Here the CDR3 reads CASSRAVGYTF. The CDR3, as DNA: TGTGCCTCTAGCCGGGCGGTTGGCTACACCTTC.